These 13 T cell receptor beta chains were all obtained from the same sample, sequenced in a study of PD-1 blockade in classical Hodgkin lymphoma (dated by TCRdb to the early 2020s). Receptor amplification or capture employed the immunoSEQ multiplex PCR assay. In TCRdb, the immuneACCESS table is reduced to in-frame sequences with V and J assigned. These tables do not hold every clone; where another copy was compared, an unresolved V gene accounts for under half, and the others remain unexplained. In this sample the table shows about 150,000 clones, around 73% of which occur a single time. 9.2% of the sample rests with the top ten. The label giving this sample's time point can be read as: cycle 2 day 1 (C2D1) of nivolumab. Every trial patient had relapsed after autologous stem cell transplantation, and cohorts A, B and C differed in prior brentuximab vedotin exposure. This specimen was peripheral blood mononuclear cells (PBMCs), taken before the second cycle of nivolumab. These receptor sequences come from a human donor with classical Hodgkin lymphoma.

DNA for the CDR3: TGTGCCAGCAGCCGTCCCAGGGGAGGGGAGCAGTTCTTC. Protein sequence: CASSRPRGGEQFF. This chain connects TRBV14 to TRBJ2-1; a weak D match, TRBD2 (7 bases). V was shortened by 4 bases and J by 10 bases, with 14 bases between the two germline ends. There are 13 residues in the CDR3. CDR1 is SGHDN, CDR2 FVKESK, per germline. The full variable domain, its missing parts supplied by reference TRBV14 and TRBJ2-1, is EAGVTQFPSHSVIEKGQTVTLRCDPISGHDNLYWYRRVMGKEIKFLLHFVKESKQDESGMPNNRFLAERTGGTYSTLKVQPAELEDSGVYFCASSRPRGGEQFFGPGTRLTVL.

Here the CDR3 DNA reads TGTGCCAGCTCTGCCGGAGCCCAGGGTGAGCAGTTCTTC. Translation gives CASSAGAQGEQFF. The V gene is TRBV18, the J gene TRBJ2-1; TRBD1 might be the D (5 bases). The CDR3 is 13 amino acids. Trimming pared 6 bases from V and 9 bases from J, leaving 15 bases between. CDR1 KGHSH and CDR2 LQKENI come from the germline V gene.

DNA for the CDR3: TGTGCCAGCAGCGCCGGCCCCGGGGGCACTGAAGCTTTCTTT. Protein product: CASSAGPGGTEAFF. The chain joins TRBV7-3 to TRBJ1-1, with D possibly TRBD1 on 5 matching bases. CDR3 length equals 14 residues. Germline V gene lookup returns CDR1 SGHTA and CDR2 FQGTGA. Deletions cut 5 bases from V and 4 bases from J, with 14 bases between.

The genes are TRBV19 and TRBJ2-3; D may be TRBD2 (7 bases). The CDR3 is 15 residues long. The ends were cut back, 4 bases at V and 1 base at J, with 12 bases in the middle. CDR1 and CDR2 from the germline V gene are LNHDA and SQIVND (reference sequence). The CDR3 here is CASSTQGGGTDTQYF. CDR3 in DNA: TGTGCCAGTAGTACACAGGGAGGGGGCACAGATACGCAGTATTTT.

With regard to this clone: Other DNA sequences in this sample translate to the same CDR3. The rearrangement joins TRBV6-5 to TRBJ1-1; D is unresolved. The CDR3 has 15 residues. V lost 2 bases and J 1 base, leaving 11 bases between the germline ends. Germline lookup yields CDR1 MNHEY and CDR2 SVGAGI. In DNA, the CDR3 is TGTGCCAGCAGTTACAACCCCGGGTCGAACACTGAAGCTTTCTTT. This encodes CASSYNPGSNTEAFF.

The rearrangement joins TRBV5-4 to TRBJ2-3; TRBD2 matches at 7 bases. The V gene end was trimmed by 5 bases and the J gene end by 0 bases; junction bases not matched to a gene: 9. The germline gives CDR1 SGHNT, CDR2 YYREEE (reference sequence). The CDR3 has 16 amino acids. For the CDR3, the DNA is TGTGCCAGCAGACCGGGGGGAGCGACTAGCACAGATACGCAGTATTTT. The encoded protein is CASRPGGATSTDTQYF. Filled out from reference TRBV5-4 and TRBJ2-3, the complete variable domain reads ETGVTQSPTHLIKTRGQQVTLRCSSQSGHNTVSWYQQALGQGPQFIFQYYREEENGRGNFPPRFSGLQFPNYSSELNVNALELDDSALYLCASRPGGATSTDTQYFGPGTRLTVL.

This chain links TRBV10-3 with TRBJ1-1; D call uncertain. The CDR3 totals 16 residues. CDR1 ENHRY and CDR2 SYGVKD come from the germline V gene. V was cut by 6 bases and J by 3 bases, with 20 bases left in between. CDR3 DNA: TGTGCCATCAGGGTCGGAGGACCCCCTAGGGACACTGAAGCTTTCTTT. This codes for CAIRVGGPPRDTEAFF.

The gene calls are TRBV27 and TRBJ2-5, with a possible D match to TRBD1 (5 bases). CDR3 length: 17 residues. CDR1 and CDR2 (germline): MNHEY, SMNVEV (reference sequence). The V end was cut by 0 bases, the J end by 1 base, with 15 bases between. The DNA of the CDR3 is TGTGCCAGCAGTTTATCGCCTGGTACAGGTAGCCAAGAGACCCAGTACTTC. Translated: CASSLSPGTGSQETQYF.

The sample holds a few counts of this clone. The chain employs TRBV18 and TRBJ2-7, with 8 bases identical to TRBD1. Trimming cost V 2 bases and J 5 bases; bases outside gene matches: 8. Per germline, CDR1 KGHSH and CDR2 LQKENI. The CDR3 loop spans 15 amino acids. The CDR3: CASSPSKGQVDEQYF. CDR3 nucleotides: TGTGCCAGCTCACCATCGAAGGGACAGGTCGACGAGCAGTACTTC.

This clone has only a few counts. The V and J genes are TRBV19 and TRBJ1-1; TRBD1 matches at 8 bases. The germline gives CDR1 LNHDA, CDR2 SQIVND (reference sequence). Trimming took 3 bases from V and 9 from J; bases not matched to a gene: 6. The length of the CDR3 is 13 residues. CDR3 sequence reads: CASSIGQGRQAFF. CDR3 DNA sequence: TGTGCCAGTAGTATCGGACAGGGCCGGCAAGCTTTCTTT.

The chain recombines TRBV19 with TRBJ1-1; TRBD1 might be the D (6 bases). V lost 6 bases and J lost 6, with 14 bases in between. The germline CDR1 and CDR2 sequences are LNHDA and SQIVND (reference sequence). The CDR3 has 13 amino acids. The CDR3 here is CASRPTGRPEAFF. The CDR3 DNA sequence: TGTGCCAGTAGGCCTACAGGGCGGCCTGAAGCTTTCTTT.

This clone occurred once. This sequence joins TRBV12-5 and TRBJ2-7; 11 bases agree with TRBD2. CDR1 LGHNT and CDR2 FRNRAP come from the germline V gene. This CDR3 region has 16 residues. J gave up 5 bases and V 0 bases, and 6 bases lay outside the gene matches. The CDR3 DNA follows: TGTGCTAGTGGTTTGGTATTGGGACTAGCGGTCGACGAGCAGTACTTC. As protein: CASGLVLGLAVDEQYF. The full variable domain, rest sourced from reference TRBV12-5 and TRBJ2-7, is DARVTQTPRHKVTEMGQEVTMRCQPILGHNTVFWYRQTMMQGLELLAYFRNRAPLDDSGMPKDRFSAEMPDATLATLKIQPSEPRDSAVYFCASGLVLGLAVDEQYFGPGTRLTVT.

This clone occurred a few times. The chain is built from TRBV6-6 and TRBJ2-1; 9 bases align to TRBD2. The CDR3 has 16 amino acids. CDR1 is MNHNY and CDR2 is SVGAGI in the germline V gene (reference sequence). V dropped 0 bases and J dropped 2; count of bases not matched to a gene: 2. CDR3 bases: TGTGCCAGCAGTTACTCGACTAGCGGCCCCTACAATGAGCAGTTCTTC. Translation: CASSYSTSGPYNEQFF.